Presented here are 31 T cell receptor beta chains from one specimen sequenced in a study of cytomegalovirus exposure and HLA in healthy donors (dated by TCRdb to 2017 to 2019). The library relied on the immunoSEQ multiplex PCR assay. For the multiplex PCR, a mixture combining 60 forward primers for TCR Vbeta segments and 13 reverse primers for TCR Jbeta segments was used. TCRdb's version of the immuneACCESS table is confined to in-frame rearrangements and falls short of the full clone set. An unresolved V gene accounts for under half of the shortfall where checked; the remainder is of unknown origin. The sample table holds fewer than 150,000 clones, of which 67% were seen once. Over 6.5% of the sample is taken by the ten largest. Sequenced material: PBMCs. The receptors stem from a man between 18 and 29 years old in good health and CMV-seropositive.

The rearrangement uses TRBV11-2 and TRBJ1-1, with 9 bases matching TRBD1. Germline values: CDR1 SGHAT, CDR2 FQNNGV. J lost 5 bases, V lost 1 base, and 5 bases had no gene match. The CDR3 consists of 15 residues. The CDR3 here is CASSLGDRDETEAFF. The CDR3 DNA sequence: TGTGCCAGCAGCTTAGGGGACAGGGATGAAACTGAAGCTTTCTTT.

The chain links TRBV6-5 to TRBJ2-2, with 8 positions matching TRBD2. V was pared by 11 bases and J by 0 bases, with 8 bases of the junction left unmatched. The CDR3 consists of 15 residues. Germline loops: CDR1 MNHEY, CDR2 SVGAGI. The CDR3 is CAAQSSGANTGELFF. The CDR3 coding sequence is TGTGCCGCCCAAAGTAGCGGGGCGAACACCGGGGAGCTGTTTTTT.

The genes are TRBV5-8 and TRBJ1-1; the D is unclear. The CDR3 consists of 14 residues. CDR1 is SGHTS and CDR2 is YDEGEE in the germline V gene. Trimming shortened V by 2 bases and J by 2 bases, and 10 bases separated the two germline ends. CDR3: CASSLRGYNTEAFF. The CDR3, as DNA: TGTGCCAGCAGCTTACGGGGATATAACACTGAAGCTTTCTTT.

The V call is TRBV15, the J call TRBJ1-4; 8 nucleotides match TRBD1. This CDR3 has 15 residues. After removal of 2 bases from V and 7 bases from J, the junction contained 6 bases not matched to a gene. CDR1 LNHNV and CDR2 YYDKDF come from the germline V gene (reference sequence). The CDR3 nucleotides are TGTGCCACCAGCAGACACACAGGGGGTGGTGAAAAACTGTTTTTT. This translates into CATSRHTGGGEKLFF.

CDR3 loop: CAIRPTTVSHEQYF. CDR3 DNA: TGTGCCATCAGACCAACAACAGTTTCCCACGAGCAGTACTTC. The chain carries TRBV10-3 and TRBJ2-7, with D unclear. The CDR3 extends over 14 amino acids. Germline loops: CDR1 ENHRY, CDR2 SYGVKD. V was clipped by 6 bases and J by 5 bases, with 17 bases between them.

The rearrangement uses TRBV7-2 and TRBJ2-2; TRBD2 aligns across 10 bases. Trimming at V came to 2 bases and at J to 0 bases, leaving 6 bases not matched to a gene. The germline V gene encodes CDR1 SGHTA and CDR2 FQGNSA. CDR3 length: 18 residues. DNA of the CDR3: TGTGCCAGCAGCTTAACCCTAGCGGGGGCCTCGAACACCGGGGAGCTGTTTTTT. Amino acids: CASSLTLAGASNTGELFF.

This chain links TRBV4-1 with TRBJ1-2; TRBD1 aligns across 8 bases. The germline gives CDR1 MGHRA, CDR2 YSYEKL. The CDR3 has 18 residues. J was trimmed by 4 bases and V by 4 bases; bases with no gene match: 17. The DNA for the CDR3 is TGCGCCAGCAGCCGCGATCTGGCAGGGGGCAGTTTCGGCTATGGCTACACCTTC. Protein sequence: CASSRDLAGGSFGYGYTF.

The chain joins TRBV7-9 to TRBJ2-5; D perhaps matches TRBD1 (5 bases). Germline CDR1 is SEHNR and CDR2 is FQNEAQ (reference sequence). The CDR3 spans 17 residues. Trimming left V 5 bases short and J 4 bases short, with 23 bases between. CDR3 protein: CASSGETVTHPRETQYF. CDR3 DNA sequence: TGTGCCAGCAGCGGAGAGACAGTGACCCACCCTCGAGAGACCCAGTACTTC. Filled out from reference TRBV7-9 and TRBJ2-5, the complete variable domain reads DTGVSQNPRHKITKRGQNVTFRCDPISEHNRLYWYRQTLGQGPEFLTYFQNEAQLEKSRLLSDRFSAERPKGSFSTLEIQRTEQGDSAMYLCASSGETVTHPRETQYFGPGTRLLVL.

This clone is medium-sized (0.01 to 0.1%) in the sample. CDR3 amino acids: CASRPSGGLYNEQFF. The CDR3 DNA reads TGTGCCAGCAGGCCTAGCGGGGGGCTTTACAATGAGCAGTTCTTC. The V and J genes are TRBV28 and TRBJ2-1, with 11 bases lining up with TRBD2. The CDR3 has 15 amino acids. V lost 6 bases, J lost 4 bases, and 5 bases stayed unmatched. Germline V gene sequence: CDR1 MDHEN, CDR2 SYDVKM.

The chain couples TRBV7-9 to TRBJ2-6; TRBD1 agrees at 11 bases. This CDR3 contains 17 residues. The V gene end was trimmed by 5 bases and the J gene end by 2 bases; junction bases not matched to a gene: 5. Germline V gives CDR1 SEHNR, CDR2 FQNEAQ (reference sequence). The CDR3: CASSRTGGIPGANVLTF. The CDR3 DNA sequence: TGTGCCAGCAGCAGGACAGGGGGCATCCCTGGGGCCAACGTCCTGACTTTC.

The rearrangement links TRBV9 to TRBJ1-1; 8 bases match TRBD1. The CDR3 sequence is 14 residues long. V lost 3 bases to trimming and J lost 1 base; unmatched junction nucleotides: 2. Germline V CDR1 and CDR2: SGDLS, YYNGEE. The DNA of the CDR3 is TGTGCCAGCAGCGAACAGGGGGGGAACACTGAAGCTTTCTTT. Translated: CASSEQGGNTEAFF.

The DNA of the CDR3 is TGTGCCAGTAGTATGACGGATAGCTCCTACGAGCAGTACGTC. It yields the protein CASSMTDSSYEQYV. The chain employs TRBV19 and TRBJ2-7; D ambiguous. Germline values: CDR1 LNHDA, CDR2 SQIVND (reference sequence). The CDR3 spans 14 residues. Trimming took off 3 bases at V and 0 bases at J, with 9 bases between the two ends.

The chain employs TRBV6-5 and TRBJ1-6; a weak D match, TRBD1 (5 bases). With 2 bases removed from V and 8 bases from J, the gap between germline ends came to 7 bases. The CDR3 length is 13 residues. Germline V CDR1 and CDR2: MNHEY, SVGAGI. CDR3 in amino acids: CASSYRGDSPLHF. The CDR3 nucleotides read TGTGCCAGCAGTTACCGGGGGGATTCACCCCTCCACTTT.

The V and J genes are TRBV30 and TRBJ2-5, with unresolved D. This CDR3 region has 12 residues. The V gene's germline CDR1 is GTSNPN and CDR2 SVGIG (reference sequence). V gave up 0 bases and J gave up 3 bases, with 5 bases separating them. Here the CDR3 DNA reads TGTGCCTGGAGTGTCGCTAAAGAGACCCAGTACTTC. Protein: CAWSVAKETQYF.

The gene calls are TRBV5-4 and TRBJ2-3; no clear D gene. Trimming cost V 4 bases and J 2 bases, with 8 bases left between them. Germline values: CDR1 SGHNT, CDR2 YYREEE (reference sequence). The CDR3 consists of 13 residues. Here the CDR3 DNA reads TGTGCCAGCAGCGAACAGAACACAGATACGCAGTATTTT. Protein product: CASSEQNTDTQYF. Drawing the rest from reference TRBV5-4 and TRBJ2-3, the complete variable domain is ETGVTQSPTHLIKTRGQQVTLRCSSQSGHNTVSWYQQALGQGPQFIFQYYREEENGRGNFPPRFSGLQFPNYSSELNVNALELDDSALYLCASSEQNTDTQYFGPGTRLTVL.

The CDR3 spells CASSVLGGQPQHF. In DNA form, the CDR3 reads TGTGCCAGCAGTGTCTTGGGAGGCCAGCCCCAGCATTTT. The chain is built from TRBV2 and TRBJ1-5; D gene ambiguous. Germline V gene lookup returns CDR1 SNHLY and CDR2 FYNNEI. V shed 4 bases and J shed 7 bases, with 11 bases lying between them. The CDR3 loop spans 13 amino acids. The full variable domain, in which reference TRBV2 and TRBJ1-5 provide the parts outside the CDR3, is EPEVTQTPSHQVTQMGQEVILRCVPISNHLYFYWYRQILGQKVEFLVSFYNNEISEKSEIFDDQFSVERPDGSNFTLKIRSTKLEDSAMYFCASSVLGGQPQHFGDGTRLSIL.

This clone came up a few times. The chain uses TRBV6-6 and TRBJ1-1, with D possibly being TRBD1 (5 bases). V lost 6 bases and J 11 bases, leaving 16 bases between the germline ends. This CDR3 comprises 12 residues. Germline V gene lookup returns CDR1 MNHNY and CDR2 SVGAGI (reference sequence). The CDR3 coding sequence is TGTGCCAGCAGCTCCCCCGGGACTTGGGCTTTCTTT. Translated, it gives CASSSPGTWAFF.

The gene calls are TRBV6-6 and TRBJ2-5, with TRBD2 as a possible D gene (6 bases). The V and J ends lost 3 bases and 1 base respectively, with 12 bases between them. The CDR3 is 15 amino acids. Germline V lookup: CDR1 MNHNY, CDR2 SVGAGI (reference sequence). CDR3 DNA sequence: TGTGCCAGCAGTTATACCGGGGGAACCCAAGAGACCCAGTACTTC. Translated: CASSYTGGTQETQYF.

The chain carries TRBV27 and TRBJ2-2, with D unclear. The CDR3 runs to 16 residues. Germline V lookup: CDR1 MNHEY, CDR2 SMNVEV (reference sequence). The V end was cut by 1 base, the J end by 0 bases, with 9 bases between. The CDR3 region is CASSLFSLANTGELFF. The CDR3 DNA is TGTGCCAGCAGTTTATTCTCCCTAGCGAACACCGGGGAGCTGTTTTTT.

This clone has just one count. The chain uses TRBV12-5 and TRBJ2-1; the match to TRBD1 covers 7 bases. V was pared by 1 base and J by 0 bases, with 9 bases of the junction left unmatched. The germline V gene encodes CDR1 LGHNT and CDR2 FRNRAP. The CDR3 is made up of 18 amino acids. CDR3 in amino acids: CASGLGLGGIGSYNEQFF. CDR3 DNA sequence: TGTGCTAGTGGTTTGGGTCTAGGGGGCATCGGCTCCTACAATGAGCAGTTCTTC.

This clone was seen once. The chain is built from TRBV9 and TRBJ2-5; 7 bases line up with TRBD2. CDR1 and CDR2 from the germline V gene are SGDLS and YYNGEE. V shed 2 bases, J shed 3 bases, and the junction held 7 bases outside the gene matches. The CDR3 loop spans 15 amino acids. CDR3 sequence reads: CASSVMVGGKETQYF. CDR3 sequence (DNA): TGTGCCAGCAGCGTTATGGTGGGGGGGAAAGAGACCCAGTACTTC.

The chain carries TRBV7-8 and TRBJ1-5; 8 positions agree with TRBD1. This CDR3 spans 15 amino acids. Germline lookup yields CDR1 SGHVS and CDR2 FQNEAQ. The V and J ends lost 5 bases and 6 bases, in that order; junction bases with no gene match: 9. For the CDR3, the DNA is TGTGCCAGCAGCCCAGACAGGGGAAGGAGTCAGCCCCAGCATTTT. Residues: CASSPDRGRSQPQHF.

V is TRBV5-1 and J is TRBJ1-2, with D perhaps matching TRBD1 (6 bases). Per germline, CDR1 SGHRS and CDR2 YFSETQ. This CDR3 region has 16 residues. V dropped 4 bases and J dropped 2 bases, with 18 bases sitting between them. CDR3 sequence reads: CASSPFQGGPNYGYTF. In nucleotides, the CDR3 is TGCGCCAGCAGCCCATTCCAAGGGGGACCGAACTATGGCTACACCTTC.

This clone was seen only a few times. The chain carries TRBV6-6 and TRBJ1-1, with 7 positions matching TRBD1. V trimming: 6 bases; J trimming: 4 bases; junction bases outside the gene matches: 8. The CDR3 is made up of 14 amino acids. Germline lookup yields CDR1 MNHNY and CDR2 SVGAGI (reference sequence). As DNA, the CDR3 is TGTGCCAGCAGACCCAGGGGGGATGGCACTGAAGCTTTCTTT. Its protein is CASRPRGDGTEAFF.

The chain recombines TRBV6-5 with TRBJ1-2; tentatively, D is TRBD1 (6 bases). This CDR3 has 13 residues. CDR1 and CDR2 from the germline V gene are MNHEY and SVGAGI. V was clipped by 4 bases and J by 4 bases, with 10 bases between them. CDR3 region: CASSSAGAYGYTF. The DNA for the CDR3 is TGTGCCAGCAGTTCCGCAGGGGCCTATGGCTACACCTTC.

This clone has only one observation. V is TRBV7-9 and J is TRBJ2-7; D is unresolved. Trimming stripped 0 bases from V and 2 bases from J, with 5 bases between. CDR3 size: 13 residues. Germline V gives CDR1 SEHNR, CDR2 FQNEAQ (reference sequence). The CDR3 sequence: CASSLASAYEQYF. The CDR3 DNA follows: TGTGCCAGCAGCTTAGCGTCAGCCTACGAGCAGTACTTC. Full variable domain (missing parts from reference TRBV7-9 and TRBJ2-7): DTGVSQNPRHKITKRGQNVTFRCDPISEHNRLYWYRQTLGQGPEFLTYFQNEAQLEKSRLLSDRFSAERPKGSFSTLEIQRTEQGDSAMYLCASSLASAYEQYFGPGTRLTVT.

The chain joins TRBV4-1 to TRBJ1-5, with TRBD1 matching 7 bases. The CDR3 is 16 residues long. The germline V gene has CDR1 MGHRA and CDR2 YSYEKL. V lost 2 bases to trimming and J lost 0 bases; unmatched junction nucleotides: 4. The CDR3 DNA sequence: TGCGCCAGCAGCCAATTGACAGGGCTTAGCAATCAGCCCCAGCATTTT. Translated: CASSQLTGLSNQPQHF.

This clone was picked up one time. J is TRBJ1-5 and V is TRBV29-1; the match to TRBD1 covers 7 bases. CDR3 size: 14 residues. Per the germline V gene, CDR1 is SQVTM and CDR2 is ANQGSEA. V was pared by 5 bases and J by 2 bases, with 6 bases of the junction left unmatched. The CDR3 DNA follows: TGCAGCGTTTCTACAGGGACAGGCAATCAGCCCCAGCATTTT. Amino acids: CSVSTGTGNQPQHF.

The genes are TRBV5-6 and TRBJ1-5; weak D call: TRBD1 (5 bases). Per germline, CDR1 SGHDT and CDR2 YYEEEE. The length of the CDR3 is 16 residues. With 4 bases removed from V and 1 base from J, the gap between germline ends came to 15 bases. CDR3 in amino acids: CASSLAGGHSNQPQHF. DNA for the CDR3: TGTGCCAGCAGCCTGGCGGGGGGTCACAGCAATCAGCCCCAGCATTTT.

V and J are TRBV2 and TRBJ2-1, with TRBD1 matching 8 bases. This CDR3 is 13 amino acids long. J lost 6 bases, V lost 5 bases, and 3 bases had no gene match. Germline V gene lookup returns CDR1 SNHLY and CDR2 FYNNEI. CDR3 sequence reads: CASSRTGGNEQFF. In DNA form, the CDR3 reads TGTGCCAGCAGTCGAACAGGGGGCAATGAGCAGTTCTTC. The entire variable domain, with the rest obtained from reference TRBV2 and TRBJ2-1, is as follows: EPEVTQTPSHQVTQMGQEVILRCVPISNHLYFYWYRQILGQKVEFLVSFYNNEISEKSEIFDDQFSVERPDGSNFTLKIRSTKLEDSAMYFCASSRTGGNEQFFGPGTRLTVL.

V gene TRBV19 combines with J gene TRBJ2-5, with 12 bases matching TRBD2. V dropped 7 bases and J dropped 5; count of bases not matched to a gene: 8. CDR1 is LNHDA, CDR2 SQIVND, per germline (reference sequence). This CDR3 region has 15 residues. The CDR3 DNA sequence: TGTGCCAGTAACTCCCTAGCGGGGGGGCAGGAGACCCAGTACTTC. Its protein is CASNSLAGGQETQYF.